This TCR beta chain was identified in a study of cytomegalovirus exposure and HLA in healthy donors. The study's findings and limits: As a later analysis showed, a missense DCLRE1C variant was linked to trimming of TCR beta V- and J-genes. The study carried out a later analysis of TCR beta sequences. It associated about 15,000 of them with specific HLA alleles at a false discovery rate of 0.05.

Trimming cost V 6 bases and J 5 bases, with 15 bases left between them. Germline CDR1 SQVTM, CDR2 ANQGSEA. The CDR3 is made up of 13 amino acids. PCR was performed using 60 Vbeta and 13 Jbeta primers. Only in-frame clones appear in the TCRdb table, and some are missing; sequencing was by immunoSEQ multiplex PCR. The profile shows under 150,000 clones, 80% of them singletons. On this clone itself: Its antigen remains unidentified.

The sequence was collected from a male donor in good health and CMV-seronegative. The chain recombines TRBV29-1 with TRBJ2-3, with D perhaps TRBD1 (5 bases). The sample consisted of PBMCs. The CDR3 DNA reads as TGCAGCGTGTCAGGGTTTATTATAGATACGCAGTATTTT. This codes for CSVSGFIIDTQYF.